This TCR beta chain was captured by sequencing in a study of metastatic and nonmetastatic thyroid tumors. In the authors' methods: Using the CDR3 differences seen across clinicopathological groups, the authors built a distant-metastasis classifier for papillary thyroid cancer, which was meant to discriminate distant-metastatic patients. TCRdb recomputed clones from the PCR reads via MiXCR. None of the V and J calls come from the authors' own analysis; TCRdb made them. This sample has 25,000 to 35,000 clones; roughly 4.2% occur once, and the top ten carry 21%. Every patient was untreated before thyroid surgery. The sequenced sample was blood. The receptor comes from a female donor with papillary thyroid cancer or a benign thyroid nodule (not recorded which). Some clones in this sample may be carry-over from other donors' samples.

The CDR3 protein is CSANPGSGHGYTF. CDR3 DNA: TGCAGTGCTAATCCAGGGTCGGGTCATGGCTACACCTTC. The chain couples TRBV20-1 to TRBJ1-2, with a possible D match to TRBD1 (5 bases). The germline V and J ends were trimmed by 4 bases and 6 bases, with 15 bases remaining between them. CDR3 length: 13 residues. Germline assignment: CDR1 DFQATT and CDR2 SNEGSKA (reference sequence).